This TCR beta chain was captured by sequencing in a study of cytomegalovirus exposure and HLA in healthy donors. Notes on the study in general: The study flagged about 160 TCR beta chains as cytomegalovirus-associated. In a later analysis, DRB1 alleles had the most associated TCRs; HLA-C alleles the fewest.

Germline CDR1 is SGHNT and CDR2 is YYREEE (reference sequence). The CDR3 runs to 14 residues. V dropped 0 bases and J dropped 2 bases, with 7 bases sitting between them. As concerns this clone: As yet, its antigen is unknown.

Researchers ran the PCR with 60 Vbeta and 13 Jbeta primers. Measured with immunoSEQ multiplex PCR; TCRdb has only the in-frame clones, and not every one. The repertoire holds approximately 97,000 clones, with around three quarters as singletons. Sequencing was carried out using PBMCs. The chain joins TRBV5-4 to TRBJ2-3; tentative D call: TRBD1 (6 bases). The sequence derives from a male donor in good health and CMV-seropositive. CDR3 DNA sequence: TGTGCCAGCAGCTTGGGGACAGACACAGATACGCAGTATTTT. Translated: CASSLGTDTDTQYF.